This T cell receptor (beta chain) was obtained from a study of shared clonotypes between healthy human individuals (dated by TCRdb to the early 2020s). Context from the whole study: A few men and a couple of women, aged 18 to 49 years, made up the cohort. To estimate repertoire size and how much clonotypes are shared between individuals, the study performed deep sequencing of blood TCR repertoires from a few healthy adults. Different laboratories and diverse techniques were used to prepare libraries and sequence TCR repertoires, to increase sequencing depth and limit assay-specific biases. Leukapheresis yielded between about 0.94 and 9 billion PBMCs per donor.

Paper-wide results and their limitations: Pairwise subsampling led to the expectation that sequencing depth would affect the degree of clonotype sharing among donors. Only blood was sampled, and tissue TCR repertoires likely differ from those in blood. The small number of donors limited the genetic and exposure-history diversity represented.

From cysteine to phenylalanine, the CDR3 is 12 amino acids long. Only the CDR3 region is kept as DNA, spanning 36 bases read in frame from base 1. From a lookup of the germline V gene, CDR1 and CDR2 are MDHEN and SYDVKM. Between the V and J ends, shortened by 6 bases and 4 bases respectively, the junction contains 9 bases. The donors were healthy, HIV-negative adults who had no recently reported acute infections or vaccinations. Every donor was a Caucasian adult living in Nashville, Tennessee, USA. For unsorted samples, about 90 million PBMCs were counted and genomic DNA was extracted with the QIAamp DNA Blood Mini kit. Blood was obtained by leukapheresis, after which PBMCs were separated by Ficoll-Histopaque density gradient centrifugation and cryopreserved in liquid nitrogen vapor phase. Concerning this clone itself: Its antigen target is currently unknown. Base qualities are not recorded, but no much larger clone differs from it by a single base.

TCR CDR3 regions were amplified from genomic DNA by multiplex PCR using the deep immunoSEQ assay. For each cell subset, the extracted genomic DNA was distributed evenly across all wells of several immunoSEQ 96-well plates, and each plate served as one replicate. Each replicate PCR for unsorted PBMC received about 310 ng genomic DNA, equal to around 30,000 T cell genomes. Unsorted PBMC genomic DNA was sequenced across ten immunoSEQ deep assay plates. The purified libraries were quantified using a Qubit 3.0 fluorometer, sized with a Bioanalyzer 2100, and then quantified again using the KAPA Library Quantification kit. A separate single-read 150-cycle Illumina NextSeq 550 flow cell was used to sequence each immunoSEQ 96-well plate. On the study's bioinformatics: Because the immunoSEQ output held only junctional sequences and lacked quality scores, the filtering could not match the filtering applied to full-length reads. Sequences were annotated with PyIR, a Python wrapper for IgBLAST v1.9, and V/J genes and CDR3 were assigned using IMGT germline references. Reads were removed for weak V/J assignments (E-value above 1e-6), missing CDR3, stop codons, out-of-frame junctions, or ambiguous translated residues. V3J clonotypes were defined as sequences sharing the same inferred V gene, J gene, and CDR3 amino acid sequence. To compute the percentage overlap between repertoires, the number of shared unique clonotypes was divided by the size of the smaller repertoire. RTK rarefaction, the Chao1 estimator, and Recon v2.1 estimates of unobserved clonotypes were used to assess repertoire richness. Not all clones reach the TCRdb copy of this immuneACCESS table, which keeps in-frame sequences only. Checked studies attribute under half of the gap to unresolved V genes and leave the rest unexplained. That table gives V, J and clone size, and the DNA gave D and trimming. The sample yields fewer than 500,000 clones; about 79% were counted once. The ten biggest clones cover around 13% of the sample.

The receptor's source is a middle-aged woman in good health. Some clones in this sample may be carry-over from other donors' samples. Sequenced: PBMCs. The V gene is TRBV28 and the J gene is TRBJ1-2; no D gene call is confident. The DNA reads TGTGCCAGCAGCCTCGACGGCTATGGCTACACCTTC. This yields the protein CASSLDGYGYTF.